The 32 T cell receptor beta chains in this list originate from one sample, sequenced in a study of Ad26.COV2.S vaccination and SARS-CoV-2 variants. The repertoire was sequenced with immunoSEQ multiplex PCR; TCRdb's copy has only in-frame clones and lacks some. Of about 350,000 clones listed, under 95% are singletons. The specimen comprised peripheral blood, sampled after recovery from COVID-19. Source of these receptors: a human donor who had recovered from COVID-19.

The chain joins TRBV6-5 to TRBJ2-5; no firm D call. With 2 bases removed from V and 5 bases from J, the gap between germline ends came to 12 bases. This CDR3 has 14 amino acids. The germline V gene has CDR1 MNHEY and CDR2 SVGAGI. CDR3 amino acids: CASSYGLPLETQYF. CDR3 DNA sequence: TGTGCCAGCAGTTACGGGCTACCTCTGGAGACCCAGTACTTC.

CDR3 sequence reads: CASSYRGAPGYTF. Written as DNA, the CDR3 is TGTGCCAGCAGTTACCGGGGGGCGCCTGGCTACACCTTC. The chain recombines TRBV6-5 with TRBJ1-2; TRBD1 might be the D (6 bases). Trimming took off 2 bases at V and 7 bases at J, with 11 bases between the two ends. Germline V gene lookup returns CDR1 MNHEY and CDR2 SVGAGI. This CDR3 spans 13 amino acids.

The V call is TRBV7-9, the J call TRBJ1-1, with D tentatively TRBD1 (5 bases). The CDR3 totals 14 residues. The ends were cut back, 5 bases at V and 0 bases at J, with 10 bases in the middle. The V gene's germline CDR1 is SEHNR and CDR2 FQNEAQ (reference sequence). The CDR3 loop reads CASSVGTVNTEAFF. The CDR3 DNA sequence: TGTGCCAGCAGCGTAGGGACGGTGAACACTGAAGCTTTCTTT.

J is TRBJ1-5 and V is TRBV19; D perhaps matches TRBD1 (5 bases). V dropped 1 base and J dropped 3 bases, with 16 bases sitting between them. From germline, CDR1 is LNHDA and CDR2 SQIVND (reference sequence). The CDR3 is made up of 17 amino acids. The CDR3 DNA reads TGTGCCAGTAGTATAGGGGCCCTTCAGGGAATCAATCAGCCCCAGCATTTT. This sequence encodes CASSIGALQGINQPQHF.

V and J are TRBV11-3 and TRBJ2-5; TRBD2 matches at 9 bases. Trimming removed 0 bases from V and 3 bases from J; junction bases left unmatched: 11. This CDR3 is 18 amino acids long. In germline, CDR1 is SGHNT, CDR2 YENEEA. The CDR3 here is CASSLDFLAGLPEETQYF. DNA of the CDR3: TGTGCCAGCAGCTTAGACTTCCTAGCGGGGTTACCCGAAGAGACCCAGTACTTC.

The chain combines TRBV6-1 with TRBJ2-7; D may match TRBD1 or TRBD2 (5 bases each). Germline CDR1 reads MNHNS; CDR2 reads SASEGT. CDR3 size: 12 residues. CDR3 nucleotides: TGTGGGTCCCGGGGCGGTTCCTACGAGCAGTACTTC. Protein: CGSRGGSYEQYF.

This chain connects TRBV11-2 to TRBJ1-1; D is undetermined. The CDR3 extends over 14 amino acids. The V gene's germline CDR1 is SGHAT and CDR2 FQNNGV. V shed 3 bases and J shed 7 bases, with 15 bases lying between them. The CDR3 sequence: CASSFTGKQSEAFF. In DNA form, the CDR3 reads TGTGCCAGCAGCTTTACGGGGAAGCAGAGTGAAGCTTTCTTT.

CDR3 DNA: TGCGCCAGCAGCTTGGCCGGATTTCAGGGGGCGCGGGAGACCCAGTACTTC. The encoded protein is CASSLAGFQGARETQYF. The chain uses TRBV5-1 and TRBJ2-5; 8 bases match TRBD1. Germline CDR1 is SGHRS and CDR2 is YFSETQ. The CDR3 loop spans 17 amino acids. Unmatched junction bases numbered 12, after V lost 0 bases and J lost 5 bases.

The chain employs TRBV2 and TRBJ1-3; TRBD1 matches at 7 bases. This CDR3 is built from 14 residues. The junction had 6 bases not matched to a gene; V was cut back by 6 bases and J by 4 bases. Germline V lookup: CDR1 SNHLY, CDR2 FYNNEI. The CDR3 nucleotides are TGTGCCAGCAGCGACAGGGTTTTGGGAAACACCATATATTTT. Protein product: CASSDRVLGNTIYF.

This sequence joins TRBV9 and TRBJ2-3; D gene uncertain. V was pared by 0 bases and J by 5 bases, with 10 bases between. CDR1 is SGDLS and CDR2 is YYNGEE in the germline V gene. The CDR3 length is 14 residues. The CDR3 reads CASSVATVGDTQYF. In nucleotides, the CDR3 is TGTGCCAGCAGCGTAGCGACGGTAGGAGATACGCAGTATTTT. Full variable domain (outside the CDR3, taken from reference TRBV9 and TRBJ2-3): DSGVTQTPKHLITATGQRVTLRCSPRSGDLSVYWYQQSLDQGLQFLIQYYNGEERAKGNILERFSAQQFPDLHSELNLSSLELGDSALYFCASSVATVGDTQYFGPGTRLTVL.

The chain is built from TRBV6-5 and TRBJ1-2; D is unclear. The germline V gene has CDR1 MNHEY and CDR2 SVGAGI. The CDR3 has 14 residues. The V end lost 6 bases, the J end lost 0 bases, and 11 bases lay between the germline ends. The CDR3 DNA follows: TGTGCCAGCAGCCGATCTAAGGCTAACTATGGCTACACCTTC. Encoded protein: CASSRSKANYGYTF.

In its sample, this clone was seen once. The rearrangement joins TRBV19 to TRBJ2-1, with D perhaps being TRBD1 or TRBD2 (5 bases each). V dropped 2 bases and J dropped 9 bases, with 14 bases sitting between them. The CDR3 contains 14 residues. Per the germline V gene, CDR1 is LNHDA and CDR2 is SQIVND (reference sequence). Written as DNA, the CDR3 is TGTGCCAGTAGTATAAGCGTGGGGGTTCCTGAGCAGTTCTTC. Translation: CASSISVGVPEQFF. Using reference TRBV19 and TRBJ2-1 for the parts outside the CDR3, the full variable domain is DGGITQSPKYLFRKEGQNVTLSCEQNLNHDAMYWYRQDPGQGLRLIYYSQIVNDFQKGDIAEGYSVSREKKESFPLTVTSAQKNPTAFYLCASSISVGVPEQFFGPGTRLTVL.

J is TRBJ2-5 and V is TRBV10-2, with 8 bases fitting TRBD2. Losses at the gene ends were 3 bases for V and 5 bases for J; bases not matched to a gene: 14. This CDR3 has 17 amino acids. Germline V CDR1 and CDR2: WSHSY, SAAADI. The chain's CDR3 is CASSEGLSSGRGETQYF. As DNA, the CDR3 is TGCGCCAGCAGTGAAGGGTTGTCTAGCGGGCGTGGGGAGACCCAGTACTTC.

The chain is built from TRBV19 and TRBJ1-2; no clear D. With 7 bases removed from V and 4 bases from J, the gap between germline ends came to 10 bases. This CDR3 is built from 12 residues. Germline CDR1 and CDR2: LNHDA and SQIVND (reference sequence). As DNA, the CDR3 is TGTGCCAGTATACACAGTGCCTATGGCTACACCTTC. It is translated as CASIHSAYGYTF. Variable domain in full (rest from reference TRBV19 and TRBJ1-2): DGGITQSPKYLFRKEGQNVTLSCEQNLNHDAMYWYRQDPGQGLRLIYYSQIVNDFQKGDIAEGYSVSREKKESFPLTVTSAQKNPTAFYLCASIHSAYGYTFGSGTRLTVV.

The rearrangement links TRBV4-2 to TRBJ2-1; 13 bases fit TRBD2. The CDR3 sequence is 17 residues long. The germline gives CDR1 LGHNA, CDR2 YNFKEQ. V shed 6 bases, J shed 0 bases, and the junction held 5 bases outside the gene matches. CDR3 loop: CASSEGLAGSSYNEQFF. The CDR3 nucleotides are TGTGCCAGCAGTGAGGGACTAGCGGGGAGCTCCTACAATGAGCAGTTCTTC.

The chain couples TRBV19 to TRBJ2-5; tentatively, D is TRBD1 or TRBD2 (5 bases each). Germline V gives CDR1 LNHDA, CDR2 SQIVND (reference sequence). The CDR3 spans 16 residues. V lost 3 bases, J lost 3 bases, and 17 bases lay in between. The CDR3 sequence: CASSIESGTVEETQYF. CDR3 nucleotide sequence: TGTGCCAGTAGTATTGAGTCGGGGACGGTGGAAGAGACCCAGTACTTC.

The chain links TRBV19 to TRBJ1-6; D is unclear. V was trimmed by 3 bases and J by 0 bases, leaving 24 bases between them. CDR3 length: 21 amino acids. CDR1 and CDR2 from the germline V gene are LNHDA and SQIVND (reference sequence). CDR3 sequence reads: CASSIGVELQLVSSYNSPLHF. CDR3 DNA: TGTGCCAGTAGTATCGGTGTAGAACTCCAGCTAGTGAGCTCCTATAATTCACCCCTCCACTTT.

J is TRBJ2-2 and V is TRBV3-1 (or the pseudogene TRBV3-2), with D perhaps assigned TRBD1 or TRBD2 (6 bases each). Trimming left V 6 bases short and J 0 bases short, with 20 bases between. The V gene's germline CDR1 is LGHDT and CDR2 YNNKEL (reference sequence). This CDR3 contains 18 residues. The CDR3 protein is CASRGWGAQIANTGELFF. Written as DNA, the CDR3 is TGTGCCAGCAGGGGATGGGGGGCCCAGATTGCGAACACCGGGGAGCTGTTTTTT.

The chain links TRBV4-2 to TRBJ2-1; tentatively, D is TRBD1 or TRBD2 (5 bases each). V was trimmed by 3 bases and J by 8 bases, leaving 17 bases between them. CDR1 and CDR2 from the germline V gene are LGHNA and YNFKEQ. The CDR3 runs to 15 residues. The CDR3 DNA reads TGTGCCAGCAGCCAGCGGCTAGCTCAAGGGGATGAGCAGTTCTTC. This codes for CASSQRLAQGDEQFF.

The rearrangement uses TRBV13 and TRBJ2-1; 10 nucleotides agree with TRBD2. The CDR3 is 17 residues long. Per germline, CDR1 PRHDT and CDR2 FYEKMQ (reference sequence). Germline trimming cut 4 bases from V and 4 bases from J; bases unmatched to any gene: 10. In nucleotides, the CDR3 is TGTGCCAGCAGCTCTACAACCGGGACTAGCGTGTACAATGAGCAGTTCTTC. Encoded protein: CASSSTTGTSVYNEQFF.

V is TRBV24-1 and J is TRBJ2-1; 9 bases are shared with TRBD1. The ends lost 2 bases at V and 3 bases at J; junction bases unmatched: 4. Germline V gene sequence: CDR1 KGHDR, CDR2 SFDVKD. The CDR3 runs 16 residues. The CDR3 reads CATSDSDRGVYNEQFF. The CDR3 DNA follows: TGTGCCACCAGTGATTCGGACAGGGGAGTCTACAATGAGCAGTTCTTC.

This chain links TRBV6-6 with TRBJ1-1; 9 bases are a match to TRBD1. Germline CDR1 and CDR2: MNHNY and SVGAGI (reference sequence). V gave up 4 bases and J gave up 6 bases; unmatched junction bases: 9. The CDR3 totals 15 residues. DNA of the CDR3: TGTGCCAGCAGTTTCTCTAAGGACAGGGGAGCTGAAGCTTTCTTT. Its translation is CASSFSKDRGAEAFF.

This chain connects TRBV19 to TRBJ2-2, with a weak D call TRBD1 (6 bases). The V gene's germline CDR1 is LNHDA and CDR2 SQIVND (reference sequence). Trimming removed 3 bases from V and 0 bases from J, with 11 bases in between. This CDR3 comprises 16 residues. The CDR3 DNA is TGTGCCAGTAGTATGATACAGGGAGCGAACACCGGGGAGCTGTTTTTT. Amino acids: CASSMIQGANTGELFF. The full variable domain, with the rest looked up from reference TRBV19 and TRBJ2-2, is DGGITQSPKYLFRKEGQNVTLSCEQNLNHDAMYWYRQDPGQGLRLIYYSQIVNDFQKGDIAEGYSVSREKKESFPLTVTSAQKNPTAFYLCASSMIQGANTGELFFGEGSRLTVL.

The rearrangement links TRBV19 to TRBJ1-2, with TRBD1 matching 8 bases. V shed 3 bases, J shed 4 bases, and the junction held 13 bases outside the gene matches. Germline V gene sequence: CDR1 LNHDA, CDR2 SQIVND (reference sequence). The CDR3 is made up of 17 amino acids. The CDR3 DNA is TGTGCCAGTAGTATGGATAGCAGGGGGCCCCTGGGCTATGGCTACACCTTC. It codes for CASSMDSRGPLGYGYTF.

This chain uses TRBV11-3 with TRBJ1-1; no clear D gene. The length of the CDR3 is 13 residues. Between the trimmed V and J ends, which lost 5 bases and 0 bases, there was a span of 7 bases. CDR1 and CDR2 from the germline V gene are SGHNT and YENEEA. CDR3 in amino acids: CASSDQMNTEAFF. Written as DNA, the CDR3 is TGTGCCAGCAGCGATCAAATGAACACTGAAGCTTTCTTT.

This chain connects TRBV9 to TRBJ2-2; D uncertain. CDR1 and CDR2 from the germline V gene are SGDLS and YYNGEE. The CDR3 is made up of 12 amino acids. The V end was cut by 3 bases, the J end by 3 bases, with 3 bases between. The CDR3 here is CASSGYTGELFF. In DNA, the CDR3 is TGTGCCAGCAGCGGATACACCGGGGAGCTGTTTTTT.

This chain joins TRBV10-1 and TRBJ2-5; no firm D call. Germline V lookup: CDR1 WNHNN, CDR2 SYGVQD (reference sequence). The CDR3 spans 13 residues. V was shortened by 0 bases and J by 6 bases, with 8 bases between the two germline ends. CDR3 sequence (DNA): TGCGCCAGCAGTGAGTCGGTGGTAAAGACCCAGTACTTC. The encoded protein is CASSESVVKTQYF.

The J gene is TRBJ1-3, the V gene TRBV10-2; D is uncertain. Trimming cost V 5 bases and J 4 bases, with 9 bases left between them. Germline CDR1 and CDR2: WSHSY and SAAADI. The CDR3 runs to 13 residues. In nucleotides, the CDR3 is TGCGCCAGCAGTAAGGACGCGGGAAACACCATATATTTT. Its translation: CASSKDAGNTIYF.

The CDR3 bases are TGTGCCAGCTCACCACTTTCGGGGTCAGCCCCAGACTATGGCTACACCTTC. It is translated as CASSPLSGSAPDYGYTF. This sequence joins TRBV18 and TRBJ1-2; D gene unclear. Looked up from germline, CDR1 is KGHSH and CDR2 is LQKENI. The CDR3 extends over 17 amino acids. The germline V and J ends were trimmed by 1 base and 3 bases, with 18 bases remaining between them.

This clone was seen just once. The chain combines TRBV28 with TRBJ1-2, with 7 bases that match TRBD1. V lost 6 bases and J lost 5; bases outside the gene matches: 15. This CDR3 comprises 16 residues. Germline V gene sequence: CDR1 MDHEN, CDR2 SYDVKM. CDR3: CASRNPQGIRIYGYTF. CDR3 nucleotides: TGTGCCAGCAGGAACCCACAGGGGATAAGGATTTATGGCTACACCTTC.

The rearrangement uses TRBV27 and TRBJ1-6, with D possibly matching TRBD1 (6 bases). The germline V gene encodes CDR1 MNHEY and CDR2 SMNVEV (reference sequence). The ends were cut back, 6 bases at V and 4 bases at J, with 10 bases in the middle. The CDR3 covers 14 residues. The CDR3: CASRSGQYNSPLHF. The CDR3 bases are TGTGCCAGCAGATCGGGACAATATAATTCACCCCTCCACTTT.

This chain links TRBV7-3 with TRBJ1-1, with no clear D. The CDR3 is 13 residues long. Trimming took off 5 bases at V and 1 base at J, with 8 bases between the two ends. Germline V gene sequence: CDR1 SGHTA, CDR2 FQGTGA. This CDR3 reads CASSPRGNTEAFF. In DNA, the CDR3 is TGTGCCAGCAGCCCGCGGGGGAACACTGAAGCTTTCTTT.